This section outlines one TCR beta chain sequence together with its context. This sample was included in a study of control samples from healthy donors and cancer patients. V was shortened by 0 bases and J by 2 bases, with 5 bases between the two germline ends. This CDR3 is 14 amino acids long. Germline CDR1 WNHNN, CDR2 SYGVQD (reference sequence). Sequenced by immunoSEQ multiplex PCR; TCRdb stores in-frame clones only, minus some. Altogether approximately 54,000 clones are present, 85% to 90% being singletons, with the ten largest covering approximately 40%. This TCR was recovered from a man aged 50-60 years with head and neck cancer. This chain links TRBV10-1 with TRBJ1-3; D gene ambiguous. Sequenced sample: PBMCs. The CDR3 DNA reads as TGCGCCAGCAGTGAGTCGGATGCTGGAAACACCATATATTTT. This codes for CASSESDAGNTIYF.